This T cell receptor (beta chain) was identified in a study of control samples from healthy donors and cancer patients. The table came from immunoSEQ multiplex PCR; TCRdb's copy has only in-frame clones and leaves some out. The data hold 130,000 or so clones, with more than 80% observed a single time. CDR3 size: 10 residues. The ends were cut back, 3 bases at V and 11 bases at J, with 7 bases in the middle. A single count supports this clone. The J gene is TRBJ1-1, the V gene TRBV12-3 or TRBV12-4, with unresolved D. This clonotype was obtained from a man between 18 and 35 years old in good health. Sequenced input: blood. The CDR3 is CASSLGGAFF. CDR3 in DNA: TGTGCCAGCAGTTTGGGAGGCGCTTTCTTT.